This entry concerns a single TCR beta chain. Antigen unknown. The V gene's germline CDR1 is SGHRS and CDR2 YFSETQ. There are 15 residues in the CDR3. V was pared by 1 base and J by 3 bases, with 11 bases between. The sample belongs to a study of T cell repertoires and HLA-DP antigens. Profiled with immunoSEQ multiplex PCR; TCRdb holds only in-frame clones, not every one. The repertoire includes 85,000 to 90,000 clones, roughly 86% of them detected once, and about 1.7% sits in the top ten. Sequencing was performed on CD4+ T cells from PBMCs. This rearrangement joins TRBV5-1 to TRBJ2-1, with a weak D call TRBD1 (6 bases). This sequence was found in a man aged 50 to 60 in good health and CMV-seronegative. CDR3 DNA: TGCGCCAGCAGCTTGTCCGGGACAAACTACAATGAGCAGTTCTTC. This gives the protein CASSLSGTNYNEQFF.